The sequence of this T cell receptor (beta chain) was determined in a study of molecular identifiers for immune sequencing clone quantification. General study points: Because of identical TCR molecules sharing a barcode, sizes of highly expanded clones could be underestimated.

TCRdb passed the PCR reads through MiXCR, listing each CDR3 protein once. The profile shows around 460,000 distinct CDR3 sequences, over 20% of them singletons. Comments on this clonotype: Its cognate antigen is unknown.

CDR1 MRHNA and CDR2 SNTAGT come from the germline V gene. Trimming stripped 7 bases from V and 1 base from J, with 21 bases between. This CDR3 region has 17 residues. V usage is TRBV6-4 and J usage is TRBJ2-3; either TRBD1 or TRBD2 may fit D (6 bases each). The sequenced material came from naive CD8+ T cells from blood, with Jurkat cell RNA spiked in. The subset here: FACS-sorted CD8+CD4-CCR7+CD45RA+ naive T cells. The receptor was isolated from a human donor in good health. Some libraries in this study had Jurkat cell RNA spiked in. As DNA, the CDR3 is TGTGCCAGCACAACCAAAACAGGGACTCTTGGCACAGATACGCAGTATTTT. Translating it yields CASTTKTGTLGTDTQYF.